This T cell receptor (beta chain) was sequenced during a study of chemoradiotherapy in HPV16-positive cancers. Only in-frame clones appear in the TCRdb table, and some are missing; sequencing was by immunoSEQ multiplex PCR. The sample yields about 25,000 clones, approximately 93% seen once. This clone has only one observation. V was clipped by 5 bases and J by 4 bases, with 11 bases between them. Germline values: CDR1 SNHLY, CDR2 FYNNEI. The CDR3 spans 13 residues. This TCR derives from a human donor with HPV-associated anogenital cancer. This material was obtained from a patient who underwent chemoradiotherapy. This rearrangement joins TRBV2 to TRBJ2-5; D not certain. The CDR3 loop is CASSLDGPETQYF. The CDR3, as DNA: TGTGCCAGCAGTTTGGACGGACCAGAGACCCAGTACTTC.